This T cell receptor beta chain was captured by sequencing in a study of blood T cell repertoires in COVID-19. For the study at large: Both acute and convalescent COVID-19 samples were obtained from the United States, Italy and Spain. PBMCs, B-cell-depleted T cells, or T cells provided the cDNA or gDNA that made up the material.

As processed by the authors: Using reference gene primer amplification, nucleated cell counts were estimated. TCRdb keeps only in-frame clones here, not all; method: immunoSEQ multiplex PCR. The DNA was the basis for D and trimming; V, J and clone size are from that table. Of some 120,000 clones listed, around 86% are singletons. As concerns this clone: This specimen includes other DNA sequences encoding the same CDR3.

This CDR3 is 14 amino acids long. CDR1 is MNHEY, CDR2 SVGAGI, per germline. V dropped 6 bases and J dropped 7; count of bases not matched to a gene: 2. The receptor was isolated from a man older than 75 with active or convalescent COVID-19. Sequencing input: peripheral blood. This chain uses TRBV6-5 with TRBJ1-6; 11 bases agree with TRBD1. The chain's CDR3 is CASRGQGGNSPLHF. DNA for the CDR3: TGTGCCAGCAGGGGACAGGGGGGGAATTCACCCCTCCACTTT.